These 8 T cell receptor beta chains were sequenced from one sample in a study of blood T cells in healthy people across ages. Through a sample-barcoded 5' primer and a J-beta primer mix, a second PCR was run for roughly 6 to 12 cycles. TCRdb independently ran MiXCR on the 5' RACE reads; one entry per CDR3 protein. The table lists approximately 690,000 distinct CDR3 sequences, roughly three fifths of them singletons. Source material: blood. The receptors here all came from a man in his sixties in good health.

Regarding this clonotype: One junction end does not reproduce the germline sequence, and a read error may be involved. The chain joins TRBV5-1 to TRBJ2-2, with TRBD1 identical over 8 bases. Germline CDR1 SGHRS, CDR2 YFSETQ. The CDR3 has 16 amino acids. This CDR3 is CASSNDRGPNTEELFF. As DNA, the CDR3 is TGCGCCAGCAGCAACGACAGGGGACCAAACACCGAGGAGCTGTTTTTT.

V gene TRBV6-1 combines with J gene TRBJ1-5, with D unclear. The V gene lost 7 bases and the J gene lost 4 bases, with 17 bases spanning the gap. The CDR3 is 15 amino acids. Germline V gives CDR1 MNHNS, CDR2 SASEGT. As DNA, the CDR3 is TGTGCCAGCATACAAGACCCGGGATGGAATCAGCCCCAGCATTTT. This encodes CASIQDPGWNQPQHF.

This clonotype appeared a few times. This chain connects TRBV9 to TRBJ2-3; 11 nucleotides agree with TRBD2. The CDR3 runs 15 residues. Germline V gene sequence: CDR1 SGDLS, CDR2 YYNGEE. Losses at the gene ends were 2 bases for V and 5 bases for J; bases not matched to a gene: 4. DNA for the CDR3: TGTGCCAGCAGCGTGCTAGCGGGGGGTCTAGATACGCAGTATTTT. Translated: CASSVLAGGLDTQYF.

With regard to this clonotype: This may come from a read error, since a much larger clone is one base off. The V call is TRBV29-1, the J call TRBJ2-1; 8 bases align to TRBD2. The J call is in doubt because the DNA end fits TRBJ2-7 better. This CDR3 is built from 15 residues. Germline V gene sequence: CDR1 SQVTM, CDR2 ANQGSEA. CDR3 in DNA: TGCAGCGTTGTGGGTGGCGGGGGGTACTCCTACGAGCAGTACTTC. This sequence encodes CSVVGGGGYSYEQYF.

The chain has TRBV9 and TRBJ2-3; TRBD1 aligns across 7 bases. CDR1 is SGDLS and CDR2 is YYNGEE in the germline V gene. The CDR3 sequence is 18 residues long. The V segment lost 0 bases and the J segment 1 base; nucleotides outside the gene matches: 11. CDR3 DNA sequence: TGTGCCAGCAGCGTAGGTTTGGGTTGGGGACAGCGCACAGATACGCAGTATTTT. Its translation is CASSVGLGWGQRTDTQYF.

The chain carries TRBV9 and TRBJ2-7, with D unclear. In germline, CDR1 is SGDLS, CDR2 YYNGEE. Trimming left V 0 bases short and J 2 bases short, with 9 bases between. This CDR3 region has 14 residues. CDR3 protein: CASSVGPAAYEQYF. The CDR3 nucleotides are TGTGCCAGCAGCGTAGGCCCGGCTGCCTACGAGCAGTACTTC.

Only a few counts were recorded for this clonotype. This chain uses TRBV10-3 with TRBJ2-7, with D perhaps being TRBD1 or TRBD2 (5 bases each). Trimming removed 6 bases at V and 1 base at J, with 13 bases between. The CDR3 length is 14 residues. Germline loops: CDR1 ENHRY, CDR2 SYGVKD. The CDR3 DNA reads as TGTGCCATCAGAACCGGGACCACTTCCTACGAGCAGTACTTC. It encodes CAIRTGTTSYEQYF.

DNA for the CDR3: TGTGCCAGCAGTTTCGATACTAGCACCCAAGAGACCCAGTACTTC. This gives the protein CASSFDTSTQETQYF. This sequence joins TRBV12-3 or TRBV12-4 and TRBJ2-5; D is perhaps TRBD2 (6 bases). V gave up 3 bases and J gave up 1 base, with 12 bases separating them. CDR3 size: 15 residues.